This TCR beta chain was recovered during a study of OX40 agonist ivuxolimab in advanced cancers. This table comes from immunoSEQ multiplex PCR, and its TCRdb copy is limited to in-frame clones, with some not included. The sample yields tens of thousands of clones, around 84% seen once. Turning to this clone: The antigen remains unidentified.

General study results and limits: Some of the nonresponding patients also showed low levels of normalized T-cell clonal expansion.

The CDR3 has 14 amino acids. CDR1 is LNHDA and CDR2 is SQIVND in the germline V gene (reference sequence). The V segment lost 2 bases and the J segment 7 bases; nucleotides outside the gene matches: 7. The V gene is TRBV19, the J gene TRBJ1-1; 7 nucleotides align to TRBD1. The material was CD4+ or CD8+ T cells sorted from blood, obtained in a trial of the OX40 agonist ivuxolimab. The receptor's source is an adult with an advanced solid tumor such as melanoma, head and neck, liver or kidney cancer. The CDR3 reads CASSILDRAGEAFF. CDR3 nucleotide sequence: TGTGCCAGTAGTATACTCGACAGGGCTGGTGAAGCTTTCTTT. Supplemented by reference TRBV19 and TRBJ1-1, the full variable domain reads DGGITQSPKYLFRKEGQNVTLSCEQNLNHDAMYWYRQDPGQGLRLIYYSQIVNDFQKGDIAEGYSVSREKKESFPLTVTSAQKNPTAFYLCASSILDRAGEAFFGQGTRLTVV.